Only a few counts were recorded for the clone carrying this T cell receptor (beta chain). This record comes from a study of blood T cell repertoires in COVID-19. Overall study: COVID-19 samples, acute and convalescent, were from the United States, Italy and Spain.

V shed 2 bases and J 7 bases; nucleotides not matched to a gene: 3. Germline CDR1 and CDR2: KGHSH and LQKENI. This CDR3 is 14 amino acids long. How the authors handled the data: It was from reference gene primer amplification that nucleated cell counts were estimated. Clones were read by immunoSEQ multiplex PCR, and TCRdb kept only the in-frame ones, dropping some. The V and J calls and clone size come from that table; D and trimming were worked out from the DNA. The sample has about 200,000 clones; around 83% are singletons. The chain links TRBV18 to TRBJ2-2; 8 bases match TRBD1. The receptor was derived from a woman aged 80 or over with COVID-19, enrolled during active disease. The sequenced sample was peripheral blood. The CDR3 DNA is TGTGCCAGCTCACCAAGGACAGGGATCGGGGAGCTGTTTTTT. As protein: CASSPRTGIGELFF.